Below are 18 T cell receptor beta chains sequenced from a single sample in a study of shared clonotypes between healthy human individuals. Sequencing was performed with immunoSEQ multiplex PCR; in TCRdb, only in-frame clones are kept and a portion is missing. The sample has 300,000 to 400,000 clones, around two thirds seen once; the top ten hold 10%. The sequenced material came from memory CD4+ T cells sorted from blood. The subset here: CD45RA-negative fraction. These receptors originate from a man aged 25 to 45 in good health.

J is TRBJ1-5 and V is TRBV4-1; no reliable D call. CDR1 is MGHRA, CDR2 YSYEKL, per germline. Trimming pared 3 bases from V and 7 bases from J, leaving 10 bases between. This CDR3 is 13 amino acids long. As DNA, the CDR3 is TGCGCCAGCAGCCAGGATGAATTGCAGCCCCAGCATTTT. Translated, it gives CASSQDELQPQHF.

Details on this clone: Other DNA sequences in the same sample also yield this CDR3. The rearrangement uses TRBV6-4 and TRBJ2-2, with 8 bases lining up with TRBD2. Germline assignment: CDR1 MRHNA and CDR2 SNTAGT. V trimming: 6 bases; J trimming: 1 base; junction bases outside the gene matches: 10. The CDR3 extends over 17 amino acids. The CDR3 region is CASSPLAAGGNTGELFF. The CDR3 DNA sequence: TGTGCCAGCAGCCCACTAGCGGCCGGCGGGAACACCGGGGAGCTGTTTTTT.

The chain is built from TRBV19 and TRBJ2-6; D remains ambiguous. This CDR3 is 15 amino acids long. The germline gives CDR1 LNHDA, CDR2 SQIVND (reference sequence). Trimming took off 3 bases at V and 2 bases at J, with 8 bases between the two ends. The chain's CDR3 is CASSIPSPGANVLTF. Written as DNA, the CDR3 is TGTGCCAGTAGTATCCCTTCCCCTGGGGCCAACGTCCTGACTTTC.

This sequence joins TRBV11-3 and TRBJ2-1, with 10 bases fitting TRBD2. With V trimmed by 4 bases and J by 4 bases, 4 bases remained unmatched. The CDR3 length is 15 residues. The germline CDR1 and CDR2 sequences are SGHNT and YENEEA. The CDR3 sequence is CASSSLLAGYNEQFF. The DNA of the CDR3 is TGTGCCAGCAGCTCCTTACTAGCGGGGTACAATGAGCAGTTCTTC.

V and J are TRBV5-1 and TRBJ2-5, with 8 nucleotides matching TRBD1. CDR1 and CDR2 (germline): SGHRS, YFSETQ. The length of the CDR3 is 14 residues. Germline trimming cut 4 bases from V and 2 bases from J; bases unmatched to any gene: 4. Written as DNA, the CDR3 is TGCGCCAGCAGCCCGGGACAGGAGCAAGAGACCCAGTACTTC. Translated, it gives CASSPGQEQETQYF.

This clone has a single count. The chain is built from TRBV2 and TRBJ2-2, with TRBD2 identical over 7 bases. The ends lost 4 bases at V and 5 bases at J; junction bases unmatched: 13. The CDR3 has 17 amino acids. Germline V lookup: CDR1 SNHLY, CDR2 FYNNEI. CDR3 protein: CASSVYSSGPRTGELFF. CDR3 bases: TGTGCCAGCAGTGTCTACTCTAGCGGTCCGAGGACCGGGGAGCTGTTTTTT.

The rearrangement uses TRBV20-1 and TRBJ2-1; D call uncertain. This CDR3 is 11 amino acids long. V dropped 7 bases and J dropped 6 bases, with 10 bases sitting between them. Germline V gene sequence: CDR1 DFQATT, CDR2 SNEGSKA (reference sequence). The CDR3 sequence is CSVYGPNEQFF. Written as DNA, the CDR3 is TGCAGTGTCTACGGACCCAATGAGCAGTTCTTC.

This clone was found many times. J is TRBJ2-5 and V is TRBV18, with 10 positions matching TRBD2. The CDR3 has 16 residues. After removal of 4 bases from V and 5 bases from J, the junction contained 10 bases not matched to a gene. The germline CDR1 and CDR2 sequences are KGHSH and LQKENI. As DNA, the CDR3 is TGTGCCAGCTCACTAAGAAGCGGGAGGGCCGGGGAGACCCAGTACTTC. This translates into CASSLRSGRAGETQYF.

In its sample, this clone was seen a few times. Other DNA sequences in the same sample also yield this CDR3. The rearrangement joins TRBV5-1 to TRBJ2-3, with unresolved D. Trimming left V 0 bases short and J 5 bases short, with 1 base between. Germline V gives CDR1 SGHRS, CDR2 YFSETQ. CDR3 length: 11 amino acids. The DNA of the CDR3 is TGCGCCAGCAGCTTGGAAGATACGCAGTATTTT. The encoded protein is CASSLEDTQYF.

This sequence joins TRBV7-2 and TRBJ1-2, with a tentative D call TRBD1 (6 bases). CDR1 is SGHTA, CDR2 FQGNSA, per germline. The CDR3 is made up of 14 amino acids. The V end lost 6 bases, the J end lost 5 bases, and 16 bases lay between the germline ends. CDR3 amino acids: CASSSDSFGYGYTF. The CDR3 DNA reads as TGTGCCAGCAGTTCGGACAGTTTTGGGTATGGCTACACCTTC.

V is TRBV6-1 and J is TRBJ1-2; 9 positions agree with TRBD1. The CDR3 sequence is 15 residues long. With 8 bases clipped from V and 7 bases from J, the junction kept 14 bases outside the gene matches. Germline V lookup: CDR1 MNHNS, CDR2 SASEGT. The chain's CDR3 is CASAGTGSLYSGYTF. In nucleotides, the CDR3 is TGTGCCAGCGCTGGGACAGGGTCCCTCTATAGTGGCTACACCTTC.

This chain connects TRBV28 to TRBJ1-4; perhaps TRBD1 as D (6 bases). V was clipped by 4 bases and J by 11 bases, with 23 bases between them. This CDR3 region has 16 residues. Germline V gives CDR1 MDHEN, CDR2 SYDVKM. Here the CDR3 reads CASSSSGGGQLKKLFF. CDR3 nucleotides: TGTGCCAGCAGTTCCTCTGGGGGGGGACAACTTAAGAAACTGTTTTTT.

The chain joins TRBV27 to TRBJ2-1; 7 bases are shared with TRBD2. CDR1 is MNHEY and CDR2 is SMNVEV in the germline V gene (reference sequence). There are 15 residues in the CDR3. The V and J ends lost 0 bases and 6 bases, in that order; junction bases with no gene match: 5. This CDR3 reads CASSLSTTSFNEQFF. Here the CDR3 DNA reads TGTGCCAGCAGTTTATCGACGACTAGCTTCAATGAGCAGTTCTTC.

The V gene is TRBV6-5, the J gene TRBJ2-1; 10 positions match TRBD2. The germline V gene has CDR1 MNHEY and CDR2 SVGAGI. The V and J ends lost 7 bases and 5 bases, in that order; junction bases with no gene match: 5. This CDR3 spans 14 amino acids. CDR3 nucleotide sequence: TGTGCCAGCAAACCGGGACTAGCGAACAATGAGCAGTTCTTC. Translating it yields CASKPGLANNEQFF.

The gene calls are TRBV29-1 and TRBJ2-1; D not certain. CDR1 is SQVTM and CDR2 is ANQGSEA in the germline V gene. The ends were cut back, 6 bases at V and 2 bases at J, with 14 bases in the middle. The CDR3 contains 14 residues. The CDR3 here is CSVQRGPTYNEQFF. In DNA form, the CDR3 reads TGCAGCGTCCAACGCGGCCCTACCTACAATGAGCAGTTCTTC.

The rearrangement uses TRBV18 and TRBJ1-5; D not certain. This CDR3 has 15 residues. Germline V gives CDR1 KGHSH, CDR2 LQKENI. Trimming took off 1 base at V and 7 bases at J, with 14 bases between the two ends. This CDR3 is CASSPRKGNSQPQHF. The CDR3, as DNA: TGTGCCAGCTCACCACGGAAGGGTAACAGCCAGCCCCAGCATTTT.

CDR3 nucleotide sequence: TGTGCCACCCAGGACAGAAGTTCAGAGACCCAGTACTTC. This sequence encodes CATQDRSSETQYF. This chain uses TRBV6-1 with TRBJ2-5; possibly TRBD1 for D (6 bases). The CDR3 consists of 13 residues. Germline CDR1 is MNHNS and CDR2 is SASEGT. The V end lost 10 bases, the J end lost 4 bases, and 16 bases lay between the germline ends.

This chain links TRBV7-2 with TRBJ2-7, with 11 bases matching TRBD2. Trimming removed 5 bases from V and 7 bases from J; junction bases left unmatched: 10. This CDR3 has 15 amino acids. Germline V lookup: CDR1 SGHTA, CDR2 FQGNSA. CDR3 region: CASSLSSGGGLEQYF. DNA for the CDR3: TGTGCCAGCAGCCTCAGTAGCGGGGGGGGCTTGGAGCAGTACTTC.